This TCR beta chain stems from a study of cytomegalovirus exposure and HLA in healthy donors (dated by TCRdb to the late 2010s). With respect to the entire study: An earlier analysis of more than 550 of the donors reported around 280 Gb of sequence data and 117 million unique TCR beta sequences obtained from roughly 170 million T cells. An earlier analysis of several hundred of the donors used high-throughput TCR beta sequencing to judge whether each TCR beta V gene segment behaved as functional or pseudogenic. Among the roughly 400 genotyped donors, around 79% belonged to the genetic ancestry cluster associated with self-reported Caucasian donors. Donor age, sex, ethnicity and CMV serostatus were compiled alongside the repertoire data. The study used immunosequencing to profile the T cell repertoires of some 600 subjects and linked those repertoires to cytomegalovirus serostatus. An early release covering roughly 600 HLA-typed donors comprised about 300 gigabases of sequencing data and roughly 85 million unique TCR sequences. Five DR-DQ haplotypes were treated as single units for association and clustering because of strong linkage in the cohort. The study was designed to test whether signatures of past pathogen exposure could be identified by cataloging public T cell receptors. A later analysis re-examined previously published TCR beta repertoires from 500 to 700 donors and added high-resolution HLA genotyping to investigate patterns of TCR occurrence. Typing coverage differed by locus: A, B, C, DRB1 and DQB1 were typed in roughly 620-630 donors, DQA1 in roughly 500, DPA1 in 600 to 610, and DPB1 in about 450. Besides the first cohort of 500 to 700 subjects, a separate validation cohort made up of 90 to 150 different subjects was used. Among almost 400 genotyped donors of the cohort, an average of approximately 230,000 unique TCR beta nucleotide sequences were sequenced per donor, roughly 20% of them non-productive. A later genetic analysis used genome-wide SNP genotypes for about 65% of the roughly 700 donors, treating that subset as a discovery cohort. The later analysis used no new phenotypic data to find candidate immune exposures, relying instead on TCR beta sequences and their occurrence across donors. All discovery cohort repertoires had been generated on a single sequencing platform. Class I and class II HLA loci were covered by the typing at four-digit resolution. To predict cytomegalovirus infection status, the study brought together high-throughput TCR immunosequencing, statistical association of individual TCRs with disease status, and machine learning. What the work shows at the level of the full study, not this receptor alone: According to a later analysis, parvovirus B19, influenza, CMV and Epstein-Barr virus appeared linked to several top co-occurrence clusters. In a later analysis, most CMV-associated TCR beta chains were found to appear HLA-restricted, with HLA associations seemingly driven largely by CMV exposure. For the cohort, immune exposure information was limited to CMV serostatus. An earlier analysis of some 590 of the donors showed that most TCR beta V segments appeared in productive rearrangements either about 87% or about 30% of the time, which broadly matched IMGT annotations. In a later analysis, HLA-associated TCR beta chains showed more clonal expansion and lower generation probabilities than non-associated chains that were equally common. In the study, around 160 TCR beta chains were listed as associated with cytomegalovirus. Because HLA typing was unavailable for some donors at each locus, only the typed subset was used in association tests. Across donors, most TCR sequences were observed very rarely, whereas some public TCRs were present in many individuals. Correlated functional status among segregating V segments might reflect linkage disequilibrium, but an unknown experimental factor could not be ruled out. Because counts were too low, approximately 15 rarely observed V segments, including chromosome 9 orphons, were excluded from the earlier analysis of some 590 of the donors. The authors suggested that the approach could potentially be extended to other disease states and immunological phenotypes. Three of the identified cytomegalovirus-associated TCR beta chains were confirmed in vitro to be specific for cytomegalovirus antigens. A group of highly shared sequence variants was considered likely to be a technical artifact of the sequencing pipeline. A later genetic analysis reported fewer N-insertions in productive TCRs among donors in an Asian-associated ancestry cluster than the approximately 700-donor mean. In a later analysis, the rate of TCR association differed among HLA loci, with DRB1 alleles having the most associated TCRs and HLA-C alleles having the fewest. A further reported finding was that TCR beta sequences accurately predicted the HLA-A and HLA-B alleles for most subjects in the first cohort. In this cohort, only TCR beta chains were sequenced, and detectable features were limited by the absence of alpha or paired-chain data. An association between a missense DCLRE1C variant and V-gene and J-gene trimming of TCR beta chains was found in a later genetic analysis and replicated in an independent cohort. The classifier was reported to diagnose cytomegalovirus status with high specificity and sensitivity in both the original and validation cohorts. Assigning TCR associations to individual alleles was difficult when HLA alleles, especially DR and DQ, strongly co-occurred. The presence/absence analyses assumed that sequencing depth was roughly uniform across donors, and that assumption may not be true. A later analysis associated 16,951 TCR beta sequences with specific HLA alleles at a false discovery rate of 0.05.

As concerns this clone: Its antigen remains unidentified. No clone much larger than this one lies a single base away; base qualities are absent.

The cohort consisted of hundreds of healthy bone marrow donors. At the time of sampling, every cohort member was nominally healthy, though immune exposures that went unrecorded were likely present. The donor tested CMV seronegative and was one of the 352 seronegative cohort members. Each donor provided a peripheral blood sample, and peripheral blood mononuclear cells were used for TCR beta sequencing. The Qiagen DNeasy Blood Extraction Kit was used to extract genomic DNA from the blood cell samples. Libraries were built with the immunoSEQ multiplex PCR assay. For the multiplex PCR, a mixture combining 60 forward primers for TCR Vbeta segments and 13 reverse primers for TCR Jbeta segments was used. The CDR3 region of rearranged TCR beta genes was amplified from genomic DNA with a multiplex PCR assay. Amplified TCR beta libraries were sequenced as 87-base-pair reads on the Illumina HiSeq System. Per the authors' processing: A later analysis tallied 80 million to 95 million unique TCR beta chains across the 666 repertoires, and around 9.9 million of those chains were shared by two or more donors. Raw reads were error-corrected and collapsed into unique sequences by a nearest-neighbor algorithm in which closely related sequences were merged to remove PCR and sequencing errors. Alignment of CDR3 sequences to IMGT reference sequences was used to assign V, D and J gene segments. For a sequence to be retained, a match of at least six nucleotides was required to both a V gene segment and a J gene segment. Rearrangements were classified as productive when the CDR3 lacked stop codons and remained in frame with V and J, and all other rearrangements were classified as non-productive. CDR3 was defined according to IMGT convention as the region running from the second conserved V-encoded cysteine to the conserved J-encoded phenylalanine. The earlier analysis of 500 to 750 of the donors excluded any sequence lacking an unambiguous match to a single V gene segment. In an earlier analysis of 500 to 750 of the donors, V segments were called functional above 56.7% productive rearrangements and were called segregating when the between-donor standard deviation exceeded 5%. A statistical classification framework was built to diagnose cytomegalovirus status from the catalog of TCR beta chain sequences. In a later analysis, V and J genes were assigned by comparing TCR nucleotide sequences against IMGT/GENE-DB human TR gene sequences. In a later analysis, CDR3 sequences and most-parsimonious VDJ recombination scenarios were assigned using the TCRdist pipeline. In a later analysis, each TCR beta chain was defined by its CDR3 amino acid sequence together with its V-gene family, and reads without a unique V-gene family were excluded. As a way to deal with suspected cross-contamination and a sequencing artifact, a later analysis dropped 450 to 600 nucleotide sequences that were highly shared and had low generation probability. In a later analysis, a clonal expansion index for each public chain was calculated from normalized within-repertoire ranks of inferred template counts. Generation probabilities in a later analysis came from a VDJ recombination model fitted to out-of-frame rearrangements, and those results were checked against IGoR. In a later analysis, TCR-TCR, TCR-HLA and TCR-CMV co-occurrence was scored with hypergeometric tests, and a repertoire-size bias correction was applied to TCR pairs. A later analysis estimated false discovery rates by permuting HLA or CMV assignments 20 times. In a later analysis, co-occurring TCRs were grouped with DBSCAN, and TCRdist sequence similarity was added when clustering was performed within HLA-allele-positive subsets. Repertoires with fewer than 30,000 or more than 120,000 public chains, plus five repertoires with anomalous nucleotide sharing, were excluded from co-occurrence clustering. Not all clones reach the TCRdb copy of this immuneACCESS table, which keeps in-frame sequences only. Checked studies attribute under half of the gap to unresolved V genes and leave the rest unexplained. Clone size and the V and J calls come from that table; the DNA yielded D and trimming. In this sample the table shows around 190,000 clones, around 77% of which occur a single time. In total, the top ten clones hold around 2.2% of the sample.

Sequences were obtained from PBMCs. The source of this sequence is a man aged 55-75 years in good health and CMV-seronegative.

The base sequence is TGTGCCAGCAGTTACGGACGGACAGGTACCTACGAGCAGTACTTC. It is translated as CASSYGRTGTYEQYF. The chain was built from TRBV6-5 and TRBJ2-7; TRBD1 fits 7 bases in the junction. The CDR3 has 15 amino acids, counting the end cysteine and phenylalanine. Of all the DNA, just the CDR3 is kept, 45 bases in frame from base 1. As encoded in the germline V gene, CDR1 is MNHEY while CDR2 is SVGAGI. The V end gives up 2 bases and the J end 2 bases, leaving 6 bases in the junction not matched to a gene.